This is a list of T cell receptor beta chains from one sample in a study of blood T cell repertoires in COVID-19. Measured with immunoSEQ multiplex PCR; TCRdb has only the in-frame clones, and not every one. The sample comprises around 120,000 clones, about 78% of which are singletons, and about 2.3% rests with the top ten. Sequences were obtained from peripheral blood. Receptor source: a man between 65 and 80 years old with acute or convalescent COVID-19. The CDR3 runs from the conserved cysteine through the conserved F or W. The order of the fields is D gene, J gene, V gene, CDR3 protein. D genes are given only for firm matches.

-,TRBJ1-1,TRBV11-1,CASSLGSRPVPFF
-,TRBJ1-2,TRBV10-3,CAISEGGTSYGYTF
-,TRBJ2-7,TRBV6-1,CASSEAERLYEQYF
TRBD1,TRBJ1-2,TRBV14,CASSRDRGYGYTF
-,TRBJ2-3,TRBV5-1,CASSLEPTASTDTQYF
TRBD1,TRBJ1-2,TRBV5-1,CASSLAGTGNYGYTF
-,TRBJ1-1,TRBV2,CASSEARWQNTEAFF
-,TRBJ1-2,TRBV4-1,CASSQSGNGGYGYTF
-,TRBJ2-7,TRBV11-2,CASSLGRAPSHEQYF
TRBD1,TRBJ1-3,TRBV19,CASGTGAHRSGNTIYF
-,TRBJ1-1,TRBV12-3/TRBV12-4,CASSLYALKAFF
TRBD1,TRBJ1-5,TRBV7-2,CASSSGQGRSQPQHF
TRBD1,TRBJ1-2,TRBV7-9,CASSRRQGVANYGYTF
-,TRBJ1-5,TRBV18,CASSPTDSNQPQHF
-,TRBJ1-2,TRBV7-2,CASSLIGANYGYTF
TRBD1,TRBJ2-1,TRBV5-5,CASSRTGVNEQFF
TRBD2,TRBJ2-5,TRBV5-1,CASSPGTLAGGPLETQYF
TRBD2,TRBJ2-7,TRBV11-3,CASSILAGGFYEQYF
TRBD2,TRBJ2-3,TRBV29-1,CSVELGGAGTDTQYF
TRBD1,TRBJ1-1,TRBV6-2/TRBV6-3,CASSYSGQHTEAFF
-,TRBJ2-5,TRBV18,CASSLTGREETQYF
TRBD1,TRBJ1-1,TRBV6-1,CASSEPGLRGEAFF
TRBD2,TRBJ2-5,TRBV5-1,CASSSTSGQETQYF
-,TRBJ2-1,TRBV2,CASTGLGNEQFF
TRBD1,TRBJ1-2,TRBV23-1,CASSQPRTGKRLNYGYTF
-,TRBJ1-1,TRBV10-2,CASQRPGGEAFF
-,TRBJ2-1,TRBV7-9,CASSPDWGNNEQFF
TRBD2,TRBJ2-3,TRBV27,CASSLAGGPPDTQYF
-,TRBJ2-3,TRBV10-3,CASTERDTQYF
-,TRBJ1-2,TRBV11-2,CASSLAVTGLYGYTF
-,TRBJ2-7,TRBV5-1,CASSSLSSYEQYF
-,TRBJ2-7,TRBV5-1,CASSLTDIYEQYF
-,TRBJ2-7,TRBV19,CASSYTRDSSYEQYF
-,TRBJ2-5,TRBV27,CASSLSGAQETQYF
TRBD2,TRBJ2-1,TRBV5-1,CASSFGSLAGAYNEQFF
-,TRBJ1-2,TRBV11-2,CASSHWTRNYGYTF
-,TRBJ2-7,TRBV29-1,CSVVGGSTDLLEQYF
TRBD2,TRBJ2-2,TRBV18,CASSPRTGTRNTGELFF
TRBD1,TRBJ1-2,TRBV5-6,CASSLRRGLGYGYTF
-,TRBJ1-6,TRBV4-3,CASSQGVQLNSPLHF